These 30 T cell receptor beta chains were sequenced from one sample in a study of blood T cell dynamics during melanoma immunotherapy. Stated time point: pre-treatment baseline. Profiling relied on immunoSEQ multiplex PCR, and the TCRdb table lists in-frame clones only, not all of them. Seen here are roughly 9,900 clones, about 90% observed once, and the top ten hold 32%. The sample in question was blood, obtained from a patient treated with checkpoint blockade. Source of these receptors: a human donor with melanoma.

The J gene is TRBJ2-1, the V gene TRBV10-3; 8 nucleotides align to TRBD2. Looked up from germline, CDR1 is ENHRY and CDR2 is SYGVKD. Trimming cost V 3 bases and J 5 bases; bases outside gene matches: 3. CDR3 size: 14 residues. This chain's CDR3 is CAISDLAGNNEQFF. CDR3 in DNA: TGTGCCATCAGTGATTTAGCGGGAAACAATGAGCAGTTCTTC.

The chain has TRBV25-1 and TRBJ2-5; D might be TRBD1 (5 bases). This CDR3 contains 15 residues. CDR1 MGHDK and CDR2 SYGVNS come from the germline V gene. V lost 1 base and J lost 5, with 14 bases in between. CDR3 in DNA: TGTGCCAGCAGTGAATTTTCAGGGATCAGGGAGACCCAGTACTTC. Translating gives CASSEFSGIRETQYF.

J is TRBJ2-2 and V is TRBV7-1, with D maybe TRBD1 (6 bases). TRBV7-1 is annotated as an ORF whose role is uncertain. Trimming pared 5 bases from V and 7 bases from J, leaving 11 bases between. The CDR3 is made up of 13 amino acids. DNA for the CDR3: TGTGCCAGCAGCCCACAGGGTGGCGGGGAGCTGTTTTTT. Translated: CASSPQGGGELFF.

The J gene is TRBJ2-5, the V gene TRBV7-2; D may be TRBD1 (5 bases). The DNA end is a closer match to TRBJ2-7, so the J assignment may be wrong. The CDR3 length is 13 residues. Germline assignment: CDR1 SGHTA and CDR2 FQGNSA. CDR3 DNA sequence: TGTGCCAGCAGCTTCGGCAGGGACTACGAGCAGTACTTC. As protein: CASSFGRDYEQYF.

The V call is TRBV19, the J call TRBJ2-5, with 9 bases that match TRBD1. Matching the DNA end better, TRBJ2-7 makes the J call doubtful. CDR1 and CDR2 from the germline V gene are LNHDA and SQIVND (reference sequence). CDR3 length: 12 residues. Here the CDR3 reads CATRQGDYEQYF. The CDR3 DNA sequence: TGTGCCACTCGACAGGGGGACTACGAGCAGTACTTC.

This clone was seen just once. This chain connects TRBV18 to TRBJ1-1; 8 bases are shared with TRBD1. V lost 0 bases and J lost 6; bases outside the gene matches: 6. CDR3 length: 15 amino acids. Germline lookup yields CDR1 KGHSH and CDR2 LQKENI. In DNA, the CDR3 is TGTGCCAGCTCACCACCGACAGGGGCCGGGGCTGAAGCTTTCTTT. It specifies CASSPPTGAGAEAFF.

This clone was observed a single time. The J gene is TRBJ2-7, the V gene TRBV27; D not certain. This CDR3 is built from 13 residues. Germline lookup yields CDR1 MNHEY and CDR2 SMNVEV (reference sequence). V was clipped by 5 bases and J by 7 bases, with 15 bases between them. The CDR3 DNA is TGTGCCAGCAGTGAATTGGCGCCCGGGGAGCAGTACTTC. This translates into CASSELAPGEQYF.

The chain is built from TRBV9 and TRBJ1-6; TRBD1 matches at 7 bases. There are 14 residues in the CDR3. Per the germline V gene, CDR1 is SGDLS and CDR2 is YYNGEE. Trimming took 3 bases from V and 6 from J; bases not matched to a gene: 3. CDR3 loop: CASSARDSNSPLHF. The CDR3 coding sequence is TGTGCCAGCAGCGCTCGGGACAGTAATTCACCCCTCCACTTT.

DNA for the CDR3: TGCGCCAGCAGCTTGGGATCGACCACCGGGGAGCTGTTTTTT. Translation: CASSLGSTTGELFF. This chain uses TRBV5-1 with TRBJ2-2; D remains unclear. Trimming stripped 0 bases from V and 4 bases from J, with 7 bases between. This CDR3 region has 14 residues. The germline CDR1 and CDR2 sequences are SGHRS and YFSETQ.

The gene calls are TRBV6-5 and TRBJ1-2; TRBD1 is a possible D gene (6 bases). The CDR3 has 15 residues. With 6 bases removed from V and 1 base from J, the gap between germline ends came to 15 bases. Germline V lookup: CDR1 MNHEY, CDR2 SVGAGI. In nucleotides, the CDR3 is TGTGCCAGCAGCGCGGACAGACCTATTAACTATGGCTACACCTTC. This gives the protein CASSADRPINYGYTF.

The chain carries TRBV5-1 and TRBJ2-5; D unclear. Germline lookup yields CDR1 SGHRS and CDR2 YFSETQ. V shed 7 bases and J shed 5 bases, with 15 bases lying between them. The CDR3 extends over 13 amino acids. The CDR3 reads CASDTGAGETQYF. For the CDR3, the DNA is TGCGCCAGCGACACCGGCGCTGGGGAGACCCAGTACTTC. The variable domain in full, completed from reference TRBV5-1 and TRBJ2-5, reads KAGVTQTPRYLIKTRGQQVTLSCSPISGHRSVSWYQQTPGQGLQFLFEYFSETQRNKGNFPGRFSGRQFSNSRSEMNVSTLELGDSALYLCASDTGAGETQYFGPGTRLLVL.

As regards this clone: This sample includes further DNA sequences coding for the same CDR3. The chain joins TRBV10-1 to TRBJ2-1; D possibly uses TRBD1 or TRBD2 (5 bases each). Looked up from germline, CDR1 is WNHNN and CDR2 is SYGVQD (reference sequence). The CDR3 spans 15 residues. Between the trimmed V and J ends, which lost 6 bases and 0 bases, there was a span of 12 bases. In nucleotides, the CDR3 is TGCGCCAGCAGCAGGGACCTGAGCTCCTACAATGAGCAGTTCTTC. Translated: CASSRDLSSYNEQFF.

The chain is built from TRBV5-1 and TRBJ1-2; a weak D match, TRBD1 (5 bases). Deletions cut 2 bases from V and 3 bases from J, with 8 bases between. The germline V gene has CDR1 SGHRS and CDR2 YFSETQ. This CDR3 is 13 amino acids long. CDR3 DNA sequence: TGCGCCAGCAGCTTTGGGGGGGACTATGGCTACACCTTC. Its protein is CASSFGGDYGYTF. Complete variable domain (other parts from reference TRBV5-1 and TRBJ1-2): KAGVTQTPRYLIKTRGQQVTLSCSPISGHRSVSWYQQTPGQGLQFLFEYFSETQRNKGNFPGRFSGRQFSNSRSEMNVSTLELGDSALYLCASSFGGDYGYTFGSGTRLTVV.

J is TRBJ2-7 and V is TRBV5-4, with 11 nucleotides matching TRBD1. V gave up 4 bases and J gave up 5 bases; unmatched junction bases: 11. CDR1 and CDR2 (germline): SGHNT, YYREEE (reference sequence). This CDR3 contains 16 residues. The CDR3 region is CASSPGRDRGVHEQYF. The CDR3 DNA is TGTGCCAGCAGCCCGGGGCGGGACAGGGGGGTTCACGAGCAGTACTTC. Drawing the rest from reference TRBV5-4 and TRBJ2-7, the complete variable domain is ETGVTQSPTHLIKTRGQQVTLRCSSQSGHNTVSWYQQALGQGPQFIFQYYREEENGRGNFPPRFSGLQFPNYSSELNVNALELDDSALYLCASSPGRDRGVHEQYFGPGTRLTVT.

This clone was picked up a small number of times. The chain links TRBV7-2 to TRBJ2-7; D is unresolved. V lost 2 bases, J lost 4 bases, and 3 bases lay in between. Per the germline V gene, CDR1 is SGHTA and CDR2 is FQGNSA. CDR3 length equals 11 residues. This chain's CDR3 is CASSLRYEQYF. The CDR3 DNA follows: TGTGCCAGCAGCTTAAGGTACGAGCAGTACTTC.

The CDR3 here is CASSLLVGGNYEQYF. CDR3 coding DNA: TGCGCCAGCAGCTTGTTGGTTGGCGGGAACTACGAGCAGTACTTC. This chain links TRBV5-1 with TRBJ2-7; D perhaps matches TRBD2 (6 bases). CDR1 is SGHRS and CDR2 is YFSETQ in the germline V gene. The V gene lost 1 base and the J gene lost 3 bases, with 14 bases spanning the gap. The CDR3 is 15 amino acids.

The genes are TRBV27 and TRBJ1-5; a weak D match, TRBD1 (5 bases). Germline-derived CDR1 and CDR2 are MNHEY and SMNVEV (reference sequence). The V end was cut by 6 bases, the J end by 0 bases, with 15 bases between. The CDR3 extends over 16 amino acids. As DNA, the CDR3 is TGTGCCAGCAGCCGGCGGGGGGACGATAGCAATCAGCCCCAGCATTTT. Residues: CASSRRGDDSNQPQHF.

This sequence joins TRBV19 and TRBJ1-4, with D perhaps matching TRBD1 (6 bases). Trimming shortened V by 1 base and J by 8 bases, and 14 bases separated the two germline ends. Germline loops: CDR1 LNHDA, CDR2 SQIVND (reference sequence). The CDR3 runs to 15 residues. CDR3 in amino acids: CASSIGWQGNEKLFF. The CDR3 region has the DNA TGTGCCAGTAGTATAGGGTGGCAGGGGAACGAAAAACTGTTTTTT.

The chain recombines TRBV9 with TRBJ2-2, with 11 positions matching TRBD2. CDR1 SGDLS and CDR2 YYNGEE come from the germline V gene. This CDR3 region has 18 residues. V gave up 0 bases and J gave up 4 bases; unmatched junction bases: 8. As DNA, the CDR3 is TGTGCCAGCAGCGTAGGAGCTAGCGGGAGGAGGGGCACCGGGGAGCTGTTTTTT. The encoded protein is CASSVGASGRRGTGELFF.

This chain links TRBV5-4 with TRBJ1-1, with a weak D call TRBD1 (5 bases). This CDR3 is 13 amino acids long. V lost 4 bases and J lost 1, with 8 bases in between. Germline CDR1 and CDR2: SGHNT and YYREEE (reference sequence). In nucleotides, the CDR3 is TGTGCCAGCAGCCCGGGGCAGAACACTGAAGCTTTCTTT. It translates to CASSPGQNTEAFF.

V is TRBV9 and J is TRBJ2-7; tentative D call: TRBD2 (6 bases). The CDR3 is 15 residues long. V was shortened by 3 bases and J by 0 bases, with 13 bases between the two germline ends. Germline-derived CDR1 and CDR2 are SGDLS and YYNGEE. The CDR3 reads CASSASGGSSYEQYF. For the CDR3, the DNA is TGTGCCAGCAGCGCCTCCGGGGGAAGCTCCTACGAGCAGTACTTC.

This rearrangement joins TRBV11-2 to TRBJ1-1; TRBD1 might be the D (5 bases). Trimming cost V 0 bases and J 13 bases, with 15 bases left between them. Looked up from germline, CDR1 is SGHAT and CDR2 is FQNNGV. There are 13 residues in the CDR3. The CDR3 DNA is TGTGCCAGCAGCTTAGATCTGGGGGGAGGAGGTTTCTTT. This codes for CASSLDLGGGGFF.

This clone has a handful of counts. V and J are TRBV7-3 and TRBJ1-2; 9 bases are shared with TRBD1. The ends lost 0 bases at V and 7 bases at J; junction bases unmatched: 12. CDR1 is SGHTA and CDR2 is FQGTGA in the germline V gene. The CDR3 is made up of 17 amino acids. CDR3 region: CASSLTGGQGVERGYTF. The CDR3 DNA is TGTGCCAGCAGCTTAACGGGGGGACAGGGAGTGGAACGTGGCTACACCTTC.

This sequence joins TRBV28 and TRBJ2-2, with D unresolved. Germline V lookup: CDR1 MDHEN, CDR2 SYDVKM. Trimming took off 5 bases at V and 2 bases at J, with 6 bases between the two ends. The length of the CDR3 is 13 residues. CDR3 sequence: CASSAQNTGELFF. In nucleotides, the CDR3 is TGTGCCAGCAGTGCCCAAAACACCGGGGAGCTGTTTTTT. Drawing the rest from reference TRBV28 and TRBJ2-2, the complete variable domain is DVKVTQSSRYLVKRTGEKVFLECVQDMDHENMFWYRQDPGLGLRLIYFSYDVKMKEKGDIPEGYSVSREKKERFSLILESASTNQTSMYLCASSAQNTGELFFGEGSRLTVL.

V and J are TRBV9 and TRBJ1-1; D is undetermined. From germline, CDR1 is SGDLS and CDR2 YYNGEE. Trimming removed 2 bases from V and 1 base from J, with 9 bases in between. The CDR3 loop spans 14 amino acids. The CDR3 protein is CASSVDPSNTEAFF. The DNA for the CDR3 is TGTGCCAGCAGCGTTGACCCTTCGAACACTGAAGCTTTCTTT.

This sequence joins TRBV9 and TRBJ2-2, with TRBD2 as a possible D gene (6 bases). The CDR3 runs 16 residues. CDR1 and CDR2 from the germline V gene are SGDLS and YYNGEE. V gave up 4 bases and J gave up 1 base, with 14 bases separating them. In nucleotides, the CDR3 is TGTGCCAGCAGCCCGGAGGGTAGCGGGAACACCGGGGAGCTGTTTTTT. This codes for CASSPEGSGNTGELFF.

This clone was counted once. The chain carries TRBV28 and TRBJ2-2, with 11 bases lining up with TRBD2. V was pared by 7 bases and J by 4 bases, with 8 bases of the junction left unmatched. CDR3 length: 16 residues. Germline V lookup: CDR1 MDHEN, CDR2 SYDVKM. The DNA for the CDR3 is TGTGCCAGCAACCACCCCGGACTAGCGGGCACCGGGGAGCTGTTTTTT. Encoded protein: CASNHPGLAGTGELFF.

The rearrangement links TRBV7-6 to TRBJ2-7; 8 nucleotides agree with TRBD2. The CDR3 length is 16 residues. Per germline, CDR1 SGHVS and CDR2 FNYEAQ. Trimming cost V 5 bases and J 2 bases; bases outside gene matches: 11. The CDR3 DNA sequence: TGTGCCAGCAGCCCCACCCTGGGGACTAGGGCCTACGAGCAGTACTTC. It codes for CASSPTLGTRAYEQYF.

This sequence joins TRBV7-9 and TRBJ2-2; no firm D call. Trimming took 4 bases from V and 7 from J, leaving 13 bases between them. Germline V lookup: CDR1 SEHNR, CDR2 FQNEAQ (reference sequence). The CDR3 is made up of 14 amino acids. The CDR3 reads CASSSNLVNGELFF. CDR3 bases: TGTGCCAGCAGCTCCAACCTAGTAAACGGGGAGCTGTTTTTT.

The J gene is TRBJ1-1, the V gene TRBV7-9, with D unresolved. Germline loops: CDR1 SEHNR, CDR2 FQNEAQ (reference sequence). This CDR3 comprises 13 residues. Trimming removed 3 bases from V and 5 bases from J, with 10 bases in between. As DNA, the CDR3 is TGTGCCAGCAGCTTCGCGGGTGGAACTGAAGCTTTCTTT. Encoded protein: CASSFAGGTEAFF.